A selection of T cell receptor beta chains follows, all from one sample in a study of blood T cell repertoires in COVID-19. The repertoire was sequenced with immunoSEQ multiplex PCR; TCRdb's copy has only in-frame clones and lacks some. This table holds around 65,000 clones, 60% to 85% found once. The sequenced material came from peripheral blood. Receptors originate from a man in his sixties with acute or convalescent COVID-19. Each CDR3 is given with its conserved first and last residue. D genes are given only for firm matches. Expanded clones are given a class, and other clones once, few, many or no size at all.

J,D,V,size,CDR3,DNA
TRBJ2-7,-,TRBV20-1,once,CSASGRNSYEQYF,TGCAGTGCTAGTGGCAGAAATTCCTACGAGCAGTACTTC
TRBJ1-3,TRBD1,TRBV7-9,-,CASSLDDRGLSGNTIYF,TGTGCCAGCAGCTTAGACGACAGGGGTTTATCTGGAAACACCATATATTTT
TRBJ2-7,TRBD1,TRBV2,-,CASSGQGVVYEQYF,TGTGCCAGCAGCGGACAGGGGGTAGTCTACGAGCAGTACTTC
TRBJ2-2,TRBD2,TRBV5-1,-,CASSYGGGNTGELFF,TGCGCCAGCAGCTACGGCGGGGGGAACACCGGGGAGCTGTTTTTT
TRBJ1-6,-,TRBV5-4,once,CASSFGDWAPLHF,TGTGCCAGCAGCTTCGGGGACTGGGCACCCCTCCACTTT
TRBJ2-5,-,TRBV5-1,-,CASSSLYQETQYF,TGCGCCAGCAGCTCACTTTACCAAGAGACCCAGTACTTC
TRBJ1-4,-,TRBV2,-,CARTAGGANEKLFF,TGTGCCAGGACCGCGGGGGGAGCTAATGAAAAACTGTTTTTT
TRBJ1-6,TRBD1,TRBV6-5,-,CASRGQGNSPLHF,TGTGCCAGCAGAGGACAGGGTAATTCACCCCTCCACTTT
TRBJ2-5,TRBD1,TRBV5-4,-,CASSTRQGEETQYF,TGTGCCAGCAGCACCAGACAGGGCGAGGAGACCCAGTACTTC
TRBJ2-3,-,TRBV7-9,-,CASSLVGGTQYF,TGTGCCAGCAGCTTAGTGGGGGGTACGCAGTATTTT
TRBJ2-7,-,TRBV19,-,CASSIFVGSLYEQYF,TGTGCCAGTAGTATCTTTGTTGGTAGTCTTTACGAGCAGTACTTC
TRBJ2-2,-,TRBV7-2,-,CASSLKGYTGKLFF,TGTGCCAGCAGCTTAAAAGGGTACACCGGGAAGCTGTTTTTT
TRBJ1-6,TRBD1,TRBV2,-,CASRASGTGNSPLHF,TGTGCCAGCAGGGCCTCCGGGACAGGGAATTCACCCCTCCACTTT
TRBJ2-1,-,TRBV7-2,-,CASSLGTAYNEQFF,TGTGCCAGCAGCCTGGGGACTGCCTACAATGAGCAGTTCTTC
TRBJ1-5,-,TRBV7-3,few,CASSSGVNQPQHF,TGTGCCAGCAGCTCAGGGGTGAATCAGCCCCAGCATTTT
TRBJ1-5,TRBD1,TRBV5-1,-,CASSLSTGVNQPQHF,TGCGCCAGCAGCTTGTCGACAGGGGTCAATCAGCCCCAGCATTTT
TRBJ1-1,-,TRBV25-1,once,CASSDFPRTENTEAFF,TGTGCCAGCAGTGACTTCCCCAGAACAGAGAACACTGAAGCTTTCTTT